This TCR beta chain was found in a study of shared clonotypes between healthy human individuals. Study background: Per donor, three plates held CD4 naive cells, three held CD4 memory, two held CD8 naive and one held CD8 memory.

The CDR3 totals 13 residues. Trimming left V 3 bases short and J 1 base short, with 6 bases between. Germline-derived CDR1 and CDR2 are LNHDA and SQIVND (reference sequence). Overall study results and limits: Shared clonotypes across all four donors exceeded non-shared ones in generation probability.

Roughly 200 ng DNA, tens of thousands of T cell genomes, went into each sorted-subset replicate PCR. Profiling relied on immunoSEQ multiplex PCR, and the TCRdb table lists in-frame clones only, not all of them. The sample yields about 800,000 clones, about 96% seen once. Of note for this clone: No antigen is known for it.

Naive CD8 cells comprised CD45RO-negative, CCR7-positively selected cells, excluding terminally differentiated effector memory CD45RA+ cells. The chain recombines TRBV19 with TRBJ1-1; D remains ambiguous. The sequenced sample was naive CD8+ T cells sorted from blood. This TCR came from a man in his thirties or forties in good health. The CDR3 nucleotides read TGTGCCAGTAGTATGTACGGGAACACTGAAGCTTTCTTT. This codes for CASSMYGNTEAFF.